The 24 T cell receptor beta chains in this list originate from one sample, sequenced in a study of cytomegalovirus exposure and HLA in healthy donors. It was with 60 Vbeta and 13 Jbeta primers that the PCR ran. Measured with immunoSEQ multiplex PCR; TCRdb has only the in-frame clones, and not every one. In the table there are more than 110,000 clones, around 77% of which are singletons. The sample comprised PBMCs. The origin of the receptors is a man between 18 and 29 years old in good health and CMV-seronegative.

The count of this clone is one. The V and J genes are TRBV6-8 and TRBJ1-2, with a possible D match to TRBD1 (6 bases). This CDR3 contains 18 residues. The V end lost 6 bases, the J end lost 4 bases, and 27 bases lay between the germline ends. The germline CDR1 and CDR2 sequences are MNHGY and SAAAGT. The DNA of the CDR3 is TGTGCCAGCAGCCGACTCGGGACAAGGGCCTTAGGGGTCTATGGCTACACCTTC. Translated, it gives CASSRLGTRALGVYGYTF.

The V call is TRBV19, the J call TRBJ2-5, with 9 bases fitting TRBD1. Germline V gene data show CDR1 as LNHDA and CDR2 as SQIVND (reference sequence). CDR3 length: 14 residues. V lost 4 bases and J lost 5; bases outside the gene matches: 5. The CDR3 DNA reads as TGTGCCAGTAGTAGTACAGGGGGCAGGGAGACCCAGTACTTC. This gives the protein CASSSTGGRETQYF.

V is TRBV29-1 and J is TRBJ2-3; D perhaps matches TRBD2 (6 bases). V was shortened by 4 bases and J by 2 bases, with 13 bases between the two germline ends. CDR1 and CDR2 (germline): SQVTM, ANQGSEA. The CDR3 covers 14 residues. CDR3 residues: CSVGPGLITDTQYF. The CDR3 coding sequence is TGCAGCGTTGGACCGGGACTGATCACAGATACGCAGTATTTT.

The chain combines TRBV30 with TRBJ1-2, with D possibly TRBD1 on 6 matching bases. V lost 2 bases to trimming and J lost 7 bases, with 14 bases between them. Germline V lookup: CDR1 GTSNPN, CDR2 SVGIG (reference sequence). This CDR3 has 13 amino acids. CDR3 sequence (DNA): TGTGCCTGGAGTATACAGGGAGAGGTTGGCTACACCTTC. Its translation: CAWSIQGEVGYTF.

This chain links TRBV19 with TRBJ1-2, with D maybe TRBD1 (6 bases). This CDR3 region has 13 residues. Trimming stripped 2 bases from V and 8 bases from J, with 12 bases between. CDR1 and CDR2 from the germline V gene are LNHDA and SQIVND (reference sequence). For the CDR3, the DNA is TGTGCCAGTAGTATAAGGGGGTTTGAGGGCTACACCTTC. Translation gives CASSIRGFEGYTF.

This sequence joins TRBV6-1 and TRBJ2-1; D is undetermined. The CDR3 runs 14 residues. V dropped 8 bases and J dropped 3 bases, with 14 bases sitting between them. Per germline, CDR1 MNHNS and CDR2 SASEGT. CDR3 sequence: CASGWKRLYNEQFF. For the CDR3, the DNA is TGTGCCAGCGGTTGGAAGAGGCTCTACAATGAGCAGTTCTTC.

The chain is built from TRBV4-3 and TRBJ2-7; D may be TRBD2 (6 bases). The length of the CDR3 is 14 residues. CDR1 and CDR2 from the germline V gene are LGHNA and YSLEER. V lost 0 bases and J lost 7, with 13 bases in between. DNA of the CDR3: TGCGCCAGCAGCCAAGAAGGAGGGTTTGGTGAGCAGTACTTC. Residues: CASSQEGGFGEQYF.

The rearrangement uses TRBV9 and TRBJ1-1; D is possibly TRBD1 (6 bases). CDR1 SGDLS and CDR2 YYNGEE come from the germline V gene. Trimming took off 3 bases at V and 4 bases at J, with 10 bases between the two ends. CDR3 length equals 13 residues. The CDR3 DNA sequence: TGTGCCAGCAGCGCAGGGGTGTCCACTGAAGCTTTCTTT. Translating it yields CASSAGVSTEAFF.

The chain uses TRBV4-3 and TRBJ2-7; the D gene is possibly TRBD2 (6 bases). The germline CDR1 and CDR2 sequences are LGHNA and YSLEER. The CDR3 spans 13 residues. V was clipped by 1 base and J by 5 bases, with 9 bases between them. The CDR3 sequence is CASSQAQRDEQYF. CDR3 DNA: TGCGCCAGCAGCCAAGCCCAGCGGGACGAGCAGTACTTC.

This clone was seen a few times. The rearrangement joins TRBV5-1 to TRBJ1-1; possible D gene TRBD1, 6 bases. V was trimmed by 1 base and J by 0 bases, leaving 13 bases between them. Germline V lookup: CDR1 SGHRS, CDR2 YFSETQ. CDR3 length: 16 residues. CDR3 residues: CASSLSRGDMNTEAFF. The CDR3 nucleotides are TGCGCCAGCAGCTTGTCCAGGGGCGATATGAACACTGAAGCTTTCTTT.

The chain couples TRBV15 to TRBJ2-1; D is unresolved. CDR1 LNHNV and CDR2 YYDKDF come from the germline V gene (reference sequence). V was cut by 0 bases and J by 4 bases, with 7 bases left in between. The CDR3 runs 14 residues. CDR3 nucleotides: TGTGCCACCAGCAGAGACCCCCTATACAATGAGCAGTTCTTC. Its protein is CATSRDPLYNEQFF.

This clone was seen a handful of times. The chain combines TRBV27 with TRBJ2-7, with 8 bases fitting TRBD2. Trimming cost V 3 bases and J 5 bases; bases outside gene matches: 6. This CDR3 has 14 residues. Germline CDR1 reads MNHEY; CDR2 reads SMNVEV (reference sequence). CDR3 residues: CASSFSGRANEQYF. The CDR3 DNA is TGTGCCAGCAGTTTTTCCGGGAGGGCAAACGAGCAGTACTTC.

The DNA of the CDR3 is TGTGCCAGCTCACCACTACCCGTCGGGGGGAACACTGAAGCTTTCTTT. Translation gives CASSPLPVGGNTEAFF. The chain joins TRBV18 to TRBJ1-1, with D possibly being TRBD1 (5 bases). Germline CDR1 and CDR2: KGHSH and LQKENI. The CDR3 has 16 amino acids. The V and J ends lost 1 base and 1 base respectively, with 13 bases between them. Together with reference TRBV18 and TRBJ1-1, the CDR3 gives the full variable domain: NAGVMQNPRHLVRRRGQEARLRCSPMKGHSHVYWYRQLPEEGLKFMVYLQKENIIDESGMPKERFSAEFPKEGPSILRIQQVVRGDSAAYFCASSPLPVGGNTEAFFGQGTRLTVV.

CDR3 in DNA: TGTGCCAGCAGCTTAACACAGGGGCTTGGGATATCCTACAATGAGCAGTTCTTC. Protein product: CASSLTQGLGISYNEQFF. V gene TRBV7-8 combines with J gene TRBJ2-1; 7 bases line up with TRBD1. Germline-derived CDR1 and CDR2 are SGHVS and FQNEAQ. Unmatched junction bases numbered 11, after V lost 2 bases and J lost 1 base. The CDR3 contains 18 residues.

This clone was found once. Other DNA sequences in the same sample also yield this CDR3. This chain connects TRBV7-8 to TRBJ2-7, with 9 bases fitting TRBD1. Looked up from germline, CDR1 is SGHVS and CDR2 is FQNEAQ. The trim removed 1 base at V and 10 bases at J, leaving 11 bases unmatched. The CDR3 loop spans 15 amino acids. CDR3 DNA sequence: TGTGCCAGCAGCTTAGTAGGGGGGACAGGGAGGCCTCAGTACTTC. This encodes CASSLVGGTGRPQYF.

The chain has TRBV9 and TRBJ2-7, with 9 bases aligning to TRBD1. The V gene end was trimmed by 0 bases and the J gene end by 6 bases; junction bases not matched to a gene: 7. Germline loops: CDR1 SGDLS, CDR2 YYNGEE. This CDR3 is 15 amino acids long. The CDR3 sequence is CASSVGVRTGAEQYF. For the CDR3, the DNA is TGTGCCAGCAGCGTAGGCGTCCGGACAGGGGCCGAGCAGTACTTC.

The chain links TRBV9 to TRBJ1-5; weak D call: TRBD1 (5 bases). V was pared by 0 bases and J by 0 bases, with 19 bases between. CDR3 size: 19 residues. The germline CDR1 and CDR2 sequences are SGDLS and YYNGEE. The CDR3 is CASSVVQVAGGYSNQPQHF. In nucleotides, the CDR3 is TGTGCCAGCAGCGTAGTCCAGGTCGCGGGGGGTTATAGCAATCAGCCCCAGCATTTT.

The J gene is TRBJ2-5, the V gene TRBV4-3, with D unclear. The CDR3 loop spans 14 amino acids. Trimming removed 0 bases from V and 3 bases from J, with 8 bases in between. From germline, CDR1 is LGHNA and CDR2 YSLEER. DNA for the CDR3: TGCGCCAGCAGCCAAGAGGCCGGAGAAGAGACCCAGTACTTC. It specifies CASSQEAGEETQYF.

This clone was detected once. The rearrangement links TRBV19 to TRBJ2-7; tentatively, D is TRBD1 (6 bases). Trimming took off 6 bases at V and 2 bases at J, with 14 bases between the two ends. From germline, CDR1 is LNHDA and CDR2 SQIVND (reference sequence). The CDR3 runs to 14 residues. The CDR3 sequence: CASSPVGATYEQYF. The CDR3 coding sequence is TGTGCCAGTAGCCCCGTGGGGGCTACCTACGAGCAGTACTTC.

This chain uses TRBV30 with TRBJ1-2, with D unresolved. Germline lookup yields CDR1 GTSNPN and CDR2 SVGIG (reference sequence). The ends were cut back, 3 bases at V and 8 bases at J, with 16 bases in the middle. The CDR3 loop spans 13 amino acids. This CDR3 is CAWRAGHQRGYTF. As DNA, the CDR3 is TGTGCCTGGAGAGCCGGCCATCAGCGGGGCTACACCTTC.

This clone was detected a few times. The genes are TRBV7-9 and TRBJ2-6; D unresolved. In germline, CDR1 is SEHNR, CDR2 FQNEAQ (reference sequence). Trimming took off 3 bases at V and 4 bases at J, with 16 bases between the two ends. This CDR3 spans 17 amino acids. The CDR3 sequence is CASSFGSPRSGANVLTF. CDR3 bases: TGTGCCAGCAGCTTCGGGTCTCCTAGGTCAGGGGCCAACGTCCTGACTTTC.

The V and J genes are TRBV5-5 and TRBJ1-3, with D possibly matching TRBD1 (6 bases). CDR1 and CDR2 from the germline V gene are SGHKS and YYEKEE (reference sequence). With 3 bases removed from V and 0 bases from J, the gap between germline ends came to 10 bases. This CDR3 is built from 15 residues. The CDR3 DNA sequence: TGTGCCAGCAGCTGGGACACTTTCTCTGGAAACACCATATATTTT. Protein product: CASSWDTFSGNTIYF. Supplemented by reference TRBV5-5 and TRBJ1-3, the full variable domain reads DAGVTQSPTHLIKTRGQQVTLRCSPISGHKSVSWYQQVLGQGPQFIFQYYEKEERGRGNFPDRFSARQFPNYSSELNVNALLLGDSALYLCASSWDTFSGNTIYFGEGSWLTVV.

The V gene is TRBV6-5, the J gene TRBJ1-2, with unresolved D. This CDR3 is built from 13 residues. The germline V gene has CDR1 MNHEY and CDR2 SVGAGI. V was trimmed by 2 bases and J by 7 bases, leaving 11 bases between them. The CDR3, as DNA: TGTGCCAGCAGTTACGCACAGTTGGCTGGCTACACCTTC. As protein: CASSYAQLAGYTF.

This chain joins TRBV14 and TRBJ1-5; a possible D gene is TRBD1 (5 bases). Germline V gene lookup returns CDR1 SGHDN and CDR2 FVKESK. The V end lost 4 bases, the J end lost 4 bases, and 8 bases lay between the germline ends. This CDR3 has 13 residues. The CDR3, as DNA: TGTGCCAGCAGCCCTCGACAGAATCAGCCCCAGCATTTT. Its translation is CASSPRQNQPQHF.